This T cell receptor beta chain is from a study of T cells in Graves' hyperthyroidism and ophthalmopathy. Whole-study context: Peripheral blood was acquired at first diagnosis, ahead of any therapy whatsoever. Study results and caveats: Among clonotypes expanded in thyroid above 0.001, most were also found in blood.

RNA transcripts were the template for amplifying TCR beta CDR3 regions. TCR CDR3 underwent first-round RT-PCR with the HTBI primer set. Each CDR3 protein gets one entry after TCRdb re-called the multiplex PCR reads with MiXCR. Of 370,000 or so distinct CDR3 sequences in the sample, roughly 25% are singletons; the top ten hold about 73%. A lack of ophthalmopathy progression within 18 months defined stable Graves' hyperthyroidism. Diagnosing involved the use of clinical symptoms, serum thyroxine and TRAb, thyroid ultrasound and orbital computed tomography. The CDR3 has 13 residues. Germline V gives CDR1 KGHDR, CDR2 SFDVKD. V lost 6 bases and J lost 1; bases outside the gene matches: 0. As concerns this clonotype: Antigen unknown.

Source material: blood. This sequence joins TRBV24-1 and TRBJ2-5; 8 positions agree with TRBD2. This sequence originates from a man aged 45-65 years with Graves' hyperthyroidism. CDR3 in amino acids: CATSTSGQETQYF. CDR3 bases: TGTGCCACCAGTACTAGCGGCCAAGAGACCCAGTACTTC.